This T cell receptor beta chain came from a study of cytomegalovirus exposure and HLA in healthy donors. Overall study results and limits: A link between a missense DCLRE1C variant and TCR beta V- and J-gene trimming emerged from a later analysis. Being productive about 87% or about 30% of the time was typical of most TCR beta V segments in an earlier analysis.

The CDR3 runs to 12 residues. Germline values: CDR1 SGHRS, CDR2 YFSETQ. The V end lost 1 base, the J end lost 9 bases, and 11 bases lay between the germline ends. Amplification used 60 Vbeta primers and 13 Jbeta primers. Using immunoSEQ multiplex PCR, the repertoire was profiled, and TCRdb retains in-frame clones only, with some absent. This sample yields 140,000 to 150,000 clones, of which around 65% are seen a single time; around 6.3% belongs to the top ten. As to this clone: Its antigen is currently unknown.

V usage is TRBV5-1 and J usage is TRBJ2-7; D unclear. Sequencing was performed on PBMCs. This receptor was obtained from an older woman in good health and CMV-seronegative. DNA for the CDR3: TGCGCCAGCAGCTTGTTCGAAGGCGGGCAGTACTTC. Its protein product is CASSLFEGGQYF. Full variable domain (outside the CDR3, taken from reference TRBV5-1 and TRBJ2-7): KAGVTQTPRYLIKTRGQQVTLSCSPISGHRSVSWYQQTPGQGLQFLFEYFSETQRNKGNFPGRFSGRQFSNSRSEMNVSTLELGDSALYLCASSLFEGGQYFGPGTRLTVT.